This entry lists 22 T cell receptor beta chains sequenced from one sample in a study of primary melanoma T cells and metastatic recurrence. Produced via immunoSEQ multiplex PCR; TCRdb's table is partial and in-frame only. The sample has around 320 clones, about 80% seen once; the top ten hold roughly an eighth. Sample: melanoma tumor tissue. These receptors came from a human donor with melanoma.

V is TRBV28 and J is TRBJ1-5; no reliable D call. The germline CDR1 and CDR2 sequences are MDHEN and SYDVKM. V lost 2 bases to trimming and J lost 4 bases, with 3 bases between them. This CDR3 has 12 residues. CDR3 coding DNA: TGTGCCAGCAGTTTAACGAATCAGCCCCAGCATTTT. This gives the protein CASSLTNQPQHF.

This clone has just one count. This chain connects TRBV7-7 to TRBJ1-1, with D possibly TRBD1 on 6 matching bases. This CDR3 has 14 residues. Trimming took off 0 bases at V and 10 bases at J, with 15 bases between the two ends. Germline CDR1 reads SSHAT; CDR2 reads FNYEAQ (reference sequence). In DNA, the CDR3 is TGTGCCAGCAGCTTAGCGTGGGGGCCCGCGGGAGCTTTCTTT. Translation gives CASSLAWGPAGAFF.

The rearrangement uses TRBV2 and TRBJ2-7; possibly TRBD1 for D (8 bases). Trimming took 4 bases from V and 4 from J, leaving 17 bases between them. The CDR3 has 15 amino acids. Germline V CDR1 and CDR2: SNHLY, FYNNEI. The chain's CDR3 is CASSVSTGGGYEQYF. In nucleotides, the CDR3 is TGTGCCAGCAGTGTCAGCACAGGGGGGGGATACGAGCAGTACTTC. The full variable domain, completed using reference TRBV2 and TRBJ2-7, is EPEVTQTPSHQVTQMGQEVILRCVPISNHLYFYWYRQILGQKVEFLVSFYNNEISEKSEIFDDQFSVERPDGSNFTLKIRSTKLEDSAMYFCASSVSTGGGYEQYFGPGTRLTVT.

This chain connects TRBV30 to TRBJ2-3; D is ambiguous. V was shortened by 4 bases and J by 0 bases, with 11 bases between the two germline ends. The CDR3 runs 14 residues. CDR1 and CDR2 (germline): GTSNPN, SVGIG (reference sequence). In DNA, the CDR3 is TGTGCCTGGACAAAGGGTTTCAGCACAGATACGCAGTATTTT. Translating it yields CAWTKGFSTDTQYF. The complete variable domain, with remaining parts taken from reference TRBV30 and TRBJ2-3, reads SQTIHQWPATLVQPVGSPLSLECTVEGTSNPNLYWYRQAAGRGLQLLFYSVGIGQISSEVPQNLSASRPQDRQFILSSKKLLLSDSGFYLCAWTKGFSTDTQYFGPGTRLTVL.

V usage is TRBV28 and J usage is TRBJ1-3; no firm D call. This CDR3 is built from 13 residues. Trimming left V 7 bases short and J 2 bases short, with 9 bases between. Germline V CDR1 and CDR2: MDHEN, SYDVKM. In DNA form, the CDR3 reads TGTGCCAGCATAAGAGGGCCTGGAAACACCATATATTTT. It codes for CASIRGPGNTIYF.

The chain recombines TRBV9 with TRBJ2-5; 7 bases agree with TRBD1. Germline assignment: CDR1 SGDLS and CDR2 YYNGEE. This CDR3 contains 14 residues. J was trimmed by 5 bases and V by 4 bases; bases with no gene match: 8. CDR3 region: CASSTHRGSETQYF. Here the CDR3 DNA reads TGTGCCAGCAGCACCCACAGGGGCAGTGAGACCCAGTACTTC.

This sequence joins TRBV11-1 and TRBJ2-3; 10 bases align to TRBD2. Germline-derived CDR1 and CDR2 are SGHAT and FQDESV (reference sequence). This CDR3 contains 16 residues. V shed 4 bases, J shed 1 base, and the junction held 5 bases outside the gene matches. The CDR3 DNA reads as TGTGCCAGCAGCTCCAGTAGCGGGAGGCGCACAGATACGCAGTATTTT. This codes for CASSSSSGRRTDTQYF.

J is TRBJ2-2 and V is TRBV1; the table's TRBD1 call for D was not verified on the DNA. TRBV1 is a pseudogene segment. The CDR3 has 20 residues. The CDR3 nucleotides read TGCGCCAGCAGCCAAGACAATTACGTAGACAGACAGAGAACCACCGGGGAGCTGTTTTTT. It encodes CASSQDNYVDRQRTTGELFF.

CDR3 bases: TGCGCCAGCAGCGAACCGGGACTAGCGGGAGGGTTTTCCCACGAGCAGTATTTC. Its protein product is CASSEPGLAGGFSHEQYF. The V and J genes are TRBV1 and TRBJ2-7; the DNA was not used to check the table's D call, TRBD2. TRBV1 is described as a pseudogene. CDR3 length: 18 residues.

The chain recombines TRBV19 with TRBJ1-5, with TRBD1 matching 9 bases. The CDR3 extends over 19 amino acids. Trimming took 5 bases from V and 1 from J; bases not matched to a gene: 15. The germline CDR1 and CDR2 sequences are LNHDA and SQIVND (reference sequence). CDR3 DNA: TGTGCCAGTAGTGCTCAGTGGACAGGGGAGAAGAGAAGCAATCAGCCCCAGCATTTT. Encoded protein: CASSAQWTGEKRSNQPQHF.

The chain couples TRBV18 to TRBJ2-2; the D is unclear. CDR1 is KGHSH and CDR2 is LQKENI in the germline V gene. There are 15 residues in the CDR3. Trimming took off 6 bases at V and 0 bases at J, with 11 bases between the two ends. The CDR3 spells CASSWSPANTGELFF. DNA of the CDR3: TGTGCCAGCTCGTGGTCCCCCGCGAACACCGGGGAGCTGTTTTTT.

The genes are TRBV11-3 and TRBJ2-7; TRBD1 matches 7 bases. This CDR3 has 15 residues. CDR1 and CDR2 (germline): SGHNT, YENEEA. Germline trimming cut 5 bases from V and 4 bases from J; bases unmatched to any gene: 11. CDR3 DNA sequence: TGTGCCAGCAGCCGAGGGGGACAGCAAAAGTACGAGCAGTACTTC. Its protein product is CASSRGGQQKYEQYF.

The rearrangement uses TRBV10-3 and TRBJ2-7; D call uncertain. Germline loops: CDR1 ENHRY, CDR2 SYGVKD. V was shortened by 0 bases and J by 0 bases, with 9 bases between the two germline ends. The CDR3 is 15 amino acids. CDR3 amino acids: CAISESSQFSYEQYF. CDR3 DNA sequence: TGTGCCATCAGTGAGTCATCGCAGTTCTCCTACGAGCAGTACTTC.

This clone was picked up one time. The V call is TRBV5-1, the J call TRBJ2-1; possibly TRBD2 for D (6 bases). V was clipped by 0 bases and J by 6 bases, with 22 bases between them. From germline, CDR1 is SGHRS and CDR2 YFSETQ. The CDR3 consists of 18 residues. CDR3 in DNA: TGCGCCAGCAGCTTGGATTCTCGGGAGTATCGATTAGCCAATGAGCAGTTCTTC. Residues: CASSLDSREYRLANEQFF.

This clone was detected only once. This chain joins TRBV6-8 and TRBJ1-3; no reliable D call. This CDR3 is 13 amino acids long. In germline, CDR1 is MNHGY, CDR2 SAAAGT. V lost 4 bases to trimming and J lost 5 bases, with 9 bases between them. This CDR3 reads CASSSGERNTIYF. CDR3 DNA: TGTGCCAGCAGTTCGGGAGAGAGAAACACCATATATTTT.

The chain employs TRBV11-3 and TRBJ2-1; the match to TRBD2 covers 14 bases. V lost 5 bases to trimming and J lost 7 bases; unmatched junction nucleotides: 4. This CDR3 has 15 residues. Germline loops: CDR1 SGHNT, CDR2 YENEEA. CDR3 bases: TGTGCCAGCAGCCGGGGGACTAGCGGGGGTAATGAGCAGTTCTTC. Amino acids: CASSRGTSGGNEQFF.

J is TRBJ2-7 and V is TRBV6-8, with TRBD2 matching over 11 bases. Germline CDR1 and CDR2: MNHGY and SAAAGT. CDR3 size: 16 residues. Trimming took 5 bases from V and 5 from J; bases not matched to a gene: 11. The CDR3 nucleotides are TGTGCCAGCAGTCCGGCGGGACTAGCGGCCGGGCACGAGCAGTACTTC. Translated, it gives CASSPAGLAAGHEQYF.

This chain joins TRBV15 and TRBJ1-1, with D perhaps matching TRBD1 (6 bases). The germline V gene encodes CDR1 LNHNV and CDR2 YYDKDF (reference sequence). V shed 1 base and J shed 0 bases, with 9 bases lying between them. CDR3 length: 15 residues. CDR3 coding DNA: TGTGCCACCAGCAGAGCCGGGGGGCTGAACACTGAAGCTTTCTTT. Residues: CATSRAGGLNTEAFF.

The J gene is TRBJ1-6, the V gene TRBV19, with 7 bases lining up with TRBD1. This CDR3 comprises 16 residues. The germline V gene has CDR1 LNHDA and CDR2 SQIVND (reference sequence). V lost 0 bases, J lost 13 bases, and 12 bases stayed unmatched. CDR3 DNA: TGTGCCAGTAGTATAGAGAGGGGGCTTCCGGAGGTGCCCCTCCACTTT. Its protein is CASSIERGLPEVPLHF.

V and J are TRBV5-1 and TRBJ1-1; D perhaps matches TRBD1 (6 bases). The CDR3 runs to 15 residues. CDR1 and CDR2 (germline): SGHRS, YFSETQ. V was pared by 2 bases and J by 8 bases, with 19 bases between. CDR3 bases: TGCGCCAGCAGCTTAATAAACAGGGCAATGGACGAAGCTTTCTTT. The encoded protein is CASSLINRAMDEAFF.

In regard to this clone: One junction end disagrees with the germline gene, perhaps due to a read error. V is TRBV18 and J is TRBJ2-3; TRBD1 agrees at 12 bases. The CDR3 length is 16 residues. The germline V gene encodes CDR1 KGHSH and CDR2 LQKENI. This CDR3 reads CASSPGTGGTTDTQYF. The CDR3 bases are TGTGCCAGCTCACCGGGGACAGGGGGCACCACAGATACGCAATATTTT.

The rearrangement uses TRBV6-8 and TRBJ2-7; 8 nucleotides match TRBD1. After removal of 6 bases from V and 4 bases from J, the junction contained 8 bases not matched to a gene. Germline loops: CDR1 MNHGY, CDR2 SAAAGT. This CDR3 contains 14 residues. CDR3 nucleotide sequence: TGTGCCAGCAGAACTCAGGGGGCGACGTACGAGCAGTACTTC. Translating it yields CASRTQGATYEQYF.